The 10 T cell receptor beta chains listed next were all sequenced from one sample in a study of shared clonotypes between healthy human individuals. Assay used: immunoSEQ multiplex PCR; TCRdb lists only in-frame clones, some missing. Counted here are more than 400,000 clones, about 96% occurring once; the ten biggest clones make up about 0.057%. The sequencing input was naive CD4+ T cells sorted from blood. The subset: CD45RA+ positively selected. Receptor source: a woman in her 30s in good health.

The chain is built from TRBV27 and TRBJ2-1; D perhaps matches TRBD1 (5 bases). The V end was cut by 6 bases, the J end by 6 bases, with 12 bases between. The V gene's germline CDR1 is MNHEY and CDR2 SMNVEV (reference sequence). The CDR3 consists of 13 residues. The CDR3 reads CASSEEGVNEQFF. The CDR3, as DNA: TGTGCCAGCAGCGAGGAAGGGGTCAATGAGCAGTTCTTC.

The chain carries TRBV10-1 and TRBJ2-1; no clear D gene. The CDR3 contains 12 residues. From germline, CDR1 is WNHNN and CDR2 SYGVQD (reference sequence). Trimming shortened V by 6 bases and J by 7 bases, and 10 bases separated the two germline ends. CDR3 sequence: CASSLLGNEQFF. The CDR3 DNA is TGCGCCAGCAGCCTCCTAGGTAATGAGCAGTTCTTC.

V gene TRBV19 combines with J gene TRBJ2-1; D tentatively fits TRBD1 or TRBD2 (5 bases each). The germline gives CDR1 LNHDA, CDR2 SQIVND (reference sequence). The CDR3 contains 15 residues. V gave up 7 bases and J gave up 6 bases, with 19 bases separating them. For the CDR3, the DNA is TGTGCCAGTACCTTATACAGTGTGGGGGTCAATGAGCAGTTCTTC. It is translated as CASTLYSVGVNEQFF. The complete variable domain, with remaining parts taken from reference TRBV19 and TRBJ2-1, reads DGGITQSPKYLFRKEGQNVTLSCEQNLNHDAMYWYRQDPGQGLRLIYYSQIVNDFQKGDIAEGYSVSREKKESFPLTVTSAQKNPTAFYLCASTLYSVGVNEQFFGPGTRLTVL.

CDR3 residues: CASSLDPAPTENYEQYF. DNA for the CDR3: TGTGCCAGCAGCTTAGACCCCGCGCCGACAGAAAACTACGAGCAGTACTTC. V gene TRBV7-2 combines with J gene TRBJ2-7; possibly TRBD1 for D (5 bases). V was trimmed by 1 base and J by 3 bases, leaving 19 bases between them. Germline V gives CDR1 SGHTA, CDR2 FQGNSA. The CDR3 has 17 residues. The whole variable domain, filled in from reference TRBV7-2 and TRBJ2-7, reads GAGVSQSPSNKVTEKGKDVELRCDPISGHTALYWYRQSLGQGLEFLIYFQGNSAPDKSGLPSDRFSAERTGGSVSTLTIQRTQQEDSAVYLCASSLDPAPTENYEQYFGPGTRLTVT.

The genes are TRBV7-7 and TRBJ2-1; D unclear. V lost 2 bases, J lost 5 bases, and 10 bases lay in between. CDR1 and CDR2 from the germline V gene are SSHAT and FNYEAQ (reference sequence). CDR3 length equals 14 residues. The CDR3 region is CASSLFANNNEQFF. The CDR3 DNA reads TGTGCCAGCAGCTTATTCGCGAATAACAATGAGCAGTTCTTC.

The V call is TRBV10-1, the J call TRBJ2-2; D is unresolved. With 0 bases removed from V and 5 bases from J, the gap between germline ends came to 7 bases. Germline loops: CDR1 WNHNN, CDR2 SYGVQD (reference sequence). The CDR3 is 14 amino acids. The chain's CDR3 is CASSESGLTGELFF. DNA of the CDR3: TGCGCCAGCAGTGAGTCGGGCCTTACCGGGGAGCTGTTTTTT.

The chain uses TRBV5-8 and TRBJ1-5, with unresolved D. Germline loops: CDR1 SGHTS, CDR2 YDEGEE. This CDR3 has 15 amino acids. Trimming cost V 4 bases and J 0 bases, with 11 bases left between them. The CDR3 DNA reads TGTGCCAGCAGCGTCCGGGGTTATAGCAATCAGCCCCAGCATTTT. Protein product: CASSVRGYSNQPQHF.

V gene TRBV5-1 combines with J gene TRBJ2-7; D is ambiguous. The CDR3 spans 14 residues. Germline V lookup: CDR1 SGHRS, CDR2 YFSETQ. V was trimmed by 0 bases and J by 3 bases, leaving 10 bases between them. This CDR3 is CASSLESEDYEQYF. The CDR3, as DNA: TGCGCCAGCAGCTTGGAGAGCGAAGACTACGAGCAGTACTTC. Looking up the rest from reference TRBV5-1 and TRBJ2-7 gives the full variable domain: KAGVTQTPRYLIKTRGQQVTLSCSPISGHRSVSWYQQTPGQGLQFLFEYFSETQRNKGNFPGRFSGRQFSNSRSEMNVSTLELGDSALYLCASSLESEDYEQYFGPGTRLTVT.

The V gene is TRBV28, the J gene TRBJ2-7; 10 nucleotides align to TRBD2. Losses at the gene ends were 4 bases for V and 4 bases for J; bases not matched to a gene: 10. There are 16 residues in the CDR3. Germline V gene lookup returns CDR1 MDHEN and CDR2 SYDVKM. CDR3 region: CASSSGLAEPSYEQYF. CDR3 coding DNA: TGTGCCAGCAGTTCCGGACTAGCGGAGCCTTCTTACGAGCAGTACTTC.

The rearrangement uses TRBV5-4 and TRBJ1-5; D is ambiguous. CDR1 and CDR2 from the germline V gene are SGHNT and YYREEE (reference sequence). Trimming took 4 bases from V and 2 from J, leaving 16 bases between them. The CDR3 is 16 residues long. The CDR3 DNA sequence: TGTGCCAGCAGCCCGAGTCCATCAGAGGGCAATCAGCCCCAGCATTTT. Protein sequence: CASSPSPSEGNQPQHF.